This passage covers 23 T cell receptor beta chains from one sample sequenced in a study of blood T cell repertoires in COVID-19. Clones were sequenced by immunoSEQ multiplex PCR, and TCRdb holds only the in-frame ones, with some missing. The sample consists of around 130,000 clones, roughly 81% of them appearing once. Sequencing was performed on peripheral blood. These receptors were taken from a human donor in a cohort sampled during active COVID-19.

In DNA, the CDR3 is TGTGCCAGCAGCCCAAGACAGTTAAACACTGAAGCTTTCTTT. It is translated as CASSPRQLNTEAFF. The chain couples TRBV3-1 (or the pseudogene TRBV3-2) to TRBJ1-1, with D perhaps matching TRBD1 (5 bases). The germline CDR1 and CDR2 sequences are LGHDT and YNNKEL (reference sequence). The CDR3 extends over 14 amino acids. V lost 4 bases to trimming and J lost 2 bases, with 11 bases between them.

V and J are TRBV9 and TRBJ2-1; D is unclear. The CDR3 contains 15 residues. The V and J ends lost 0 bases and 6 bases respectively, with 13 bases between them. Looked up from germline, CDR1 is SGDLS and CDR2 is YYNGEE. The DNA for the CDR3 is TGTGCCAGCAGCGTAGGAGCAGGTTTGGTCAATGAGCAGTTCTTC. It is translated as CASSVGAGLVNEQFF.

The chain employs TRBV19 and TRBJ2-7; 10 nucleotides agree with TRBD2. The V segment lost 5 bases and the J segment 4 bases; nucleotides outside the gene matches: 8. The germline V gene has CDR1 LNHDA and CDR2 SQIVND (reference sequence). This CDR3 contains 15 residues. CDR3 coding DNA: TGTGCCAGTAGTGAAGTAGCGGGGGGATCTTACGAGCAGTACTTC. Translated, it gives CASSEVAGGSYEQYF.

This clone was counted only a few times. The rearrangement joins TRBV3-1 (or the pseudogene TRBV3-2) to TRBJ2-5, with a weak D call TRBD2 (5 bases). This CDR3 has 14 amino acids. Looked up from germline, CDR1 is LGHDT and CDR2 is YNNKEL (reference sequence). The V and J ends lost 1 base and 1 base respectively, with 7 bases between them. The CDR3 DNA sequence: TGTGCCAGCAGCCAAGTGCTAGCCCAAGAGACCCAGTACTTC. This codes for CASSQVLAQETQYF.

The J gene is TRBJ2-1, the V gene TRBV11-1, with TRBD2 matching 12 bases. Germline-derived CDR1 and CDR2 are SGHAT and FQDESV (reference sequence). After removal of 4 bases from V and 2 bases from J, the junction contained 3 bases not matched to a gene. This CDR3 is 16 amino acids long. Written as DNA, the CDR3 is TGTGCCAGCAGCTCTCTAGCGGGGGGGGCCTACAATGAGCAGTTCTTC. Translated: CASSSLAGGAYNEQFF.

This clone was seen a handful of times. This chain uses TRBV23-1 with TRBJ1-4; D may be TRBD1 (5 bases). TRBV23-1 belongs to the ORF category, with a function that is uncertain. The CDR3 totals 21 residues. Trimming cost V 3 bases and J 7 bases, with 33 bases left between them. As DNA, the CDR3 is TGCGCCAGCAGTCATTCCACCTGGGAGGGACCAGTAAGTCCGATTCGTGAAAAACTGTTTTTT. Translation gives CASSHSTWEGPVSPIREKLFF.

The genes are TRBV7-8 and TRBJ2-2; 7 bases align to TRBD2. In germline, CDR1 is SGHVS, CDR2 FQNEAQ. V shed 3 bases and J 3 bases; nucleotides not matched to a gene: 1. The length of the CDR3 is 14 residues. The CDR3 loop reads CASSLGGDTGELFF. CDR3 DNA: TGTGCCAGCAGCTTGGGGGGGGACACCGGGGAGCTGTTTTTT. Complete variable domain (other parts from reference TRBV7-8 and TRBJ2-2): GAGVSQSPRYKVAKRGQDVALRCDPISGHVSLFWYQQALGQGPEFLTYFQNEAQLDKSGLPSDRFFAERPEGSVSTLKIQRTQQEDSAVYLCASSLGGDTGELFFGEGSRLTVL.

V gene TRBV11-3 combines with J gene TRBJ1-6, with D possibly matching TRBD1 (5 bases). V lost 0 bases, J lost 9 bases, and 15 bases lay in between. The CDR3 has 16 residues. Germline CDR1 reads SGHNT; CDR2 reads YENEEA. The CDR3 region is CASSLDVSGGGSPLHF. The CDR3 DNA is TGTGCCAGCAGCTTAGATGTATCCGGGGGAGGTTCACCCCTCCACTTT. The full variable domain, in which reference TRBV11-3 and TRBJ1-6 provide the parts outside the CDR3, is EAGVVQSPRYKIIEKKQPVAFWCNPISGHNTLYWYLQNLGQGPELLIRYENEEAVDDSQLPKDRFSAERLKGVDSTLKIQPAELGDSAVYLCASSLDVSGGGSPLHFGNGTRLTVT.

The genes are TRBV5-1 and TRBJ1-1; weak D call: TRBD1 (5 bases). The V and J ends lost 2 bases and 0 bases respectively, with 17 bases between them. Germline V gene data show CDR1 as SGHRS and CDR2 as YFSETQ. The CDR3 covers 17 residues. As DNA, the CDR3 is TGCGCCAGCAGCTTTGGGGGAGGAGGTGGTTTGAACACTGAAGCTTTCTTT. Translation: CASSFGGGGGLNTEAFF.

This clone was observed a few times. The chain carries TRBV30 and TRBJ2-3; 7 bases match TRBD1. The CDR3 sequence is 14 residues long. Germline V gene lookup returns CDR1 GTSNPN and CDR2 SVGIG (reference sequence). J lost 1 base, V lost 8 bases, and 9 bases had no gene match. The CDR3 reads CAGRDRGRTDTQYF. In DNA, the CDR3 is TGTGCCGGCCGGGACAGAGGACGCACAGATACGCAGTATTTT.

The chain uses TRBV12-3 or TRBV12-4 and TRBJ1-1; possible D gene TRBD1, 6 bases. The CDR3 extends over 12 amino acids. The ends were cut back, 7 bases at V and 7 bases at J, with 13 bases in the middle. In DNA form, the CDR3 reads TGTGCCAGCACCAGGGGAGGGGGTGAAGCTTTCTTT. Translated, it gives CASTRGGGEAFF.

The gene calls are TRBV5-1 and TRBJ2-3; TRBD2 matches at 7 bases. Germline assignment: CDR1 SGHRS and CDR2 YFSETQ. Trimming took 1 base from V and 1 from J; bases not matched to a gene: 0. The CDR3 runs 14 residues. CDR3 sequence: CASSLTSGTDTQYF. As DNA, the CDR3 is TGCGCCAGCAGCTTGACTAGCGGCACAGATACGCAGTATTTT.

J is TRBJ2-7 and V is TRBV7-9; TRBD2 might be the D (7 bases). The germline gives CDR1 SEHNR, CDR2 FQNEAQ (reference sequence). CDR3 size: 13 residues. Between the trimmed V and J ends, which lost 5 bases and 3 bases, there was a span of 11 bases. CDR3 DNA: TGTGCCAGCAGCAGGGGGACTAACTACGAGCAGTACTTC. This gives the protein CASSRGTNYEQYF.

The chain carries TRBV10-3 and TRBJ1-2; D is unresolved. V shed 4 bases and J shed 0 bases, with 9 bases lying between them. Germline values: CDR1 ENHRY, CDR2 SYGVKD. This CDR3 comprises 14 residues. The CDR3 here is CAISVGSSNYGYTF. CDR3 DNA: TGTGCCATCAGTGTGGGCAGCTCTAACTATGGCTACACCTTC.

This clone was seen a single time. V and J are TRBV29-1 and TRBJ1-2, with TRBD1 matching over 8 bases. Germline V gene data show CDR1 as SQVTM and CDR2 as ANQGSEA. This CDR3 comprises 13 residues. The junction had 5 bases not matched to a gene; V was cut back by 2 bases and J by 6 bases. The CDR3 nucleotides are TGCAGCGTTGAACCGGACAGGGCCGATGGCTACACCTTC. Protein sequence: CSVEPDRADGYTF.

In this sample, this clone turned up once. The V call is TRBV10-1, the J call TRBJ2-1; TRBD1 aligns across 9 bases. The CDR3 totals 14 residues. Trimming removed 10 bases from V and 2 bases from J; junction bases left unmatched: 6. Germline V CDR1 and CDR2: WNHNN, SYGVQD (reference sequence). The CDR3: CATSDRGPYNEQFF. CDR3 sequence (DNA): TGCGCCACCTCGGACAGGGGCCCCTACAATGAGCAGTTCTTC.

J is TRBJ1-2 and V is TRBV6-6; D is unresolved. Germline loops: CDR1 MNHNY, CDR2 SVGAGI (reference sequence). CDR3 length: 14 residues. With 11 bases removed from V and 7 bases from J, the gap between germline ends came to 23 bases. As DNA, the CDR3 is TGTGCCGCAAAGACCTCCGAGGAGGCCATTGGCTACACCTTC. Its translation: CAAKTSEEAIGYTF.

This clone was seen just once. The CDR3 loop reads CATSNRTGWGDTQYF. DNA of the CDR3: TGTGCCACCAGCAATCGGACTGGCTGGGGAGATACGCAGTATTTT. The chain is built from TRBV15 and TRBJ2-3; tentatively, D is TRBD2 (5 bases). V was shortened by 4 bases and J by 5 bases, with 16 bases between the two germline ends. The germline CDR1 and CDR2 sequences are LNHNV and YYDKDF (reference sequence). The CDR3 is 15 residues long.

The V and J genes are TRBV18 and TRBJ2-1; a weak D match, TRBD2 (6 bases). The CDR3 totals 16 residues. V shed 0 bases and J shed 1 base, with 10 bases lying between them. The germline gives CDR1 KGHSH, CDR2 LQKENI. The chain's CDR3 is CASSPPEGGSYNEQFF. For the CDR3, the DNA is TGTGCCAGCTCACCACCGGAGGGTGGGTCCTACAATGAGCAGTTCTTC.

This clone was detected once. This chain connects TRBV7-8 to TRBJ2-6; possible D gene TRBD1, 5 bases. Germline V gene sequence: CDR1 SGHVS, CDR2 FQNEAQ. The CDR3 consists of 17 residues. V was cut by 7 bases and J by 0 bases, with 16 bases left in between. CDR3 nucleotides: TGTGCCAGCATCCAAGGGGCAGGCTTCTCTGGGGCCAACGTCCTGACTTTC. It translates to CASIQGAGFSGANVLTF. Variable domain in full (rest from reference TRBV7-8 and TRBJ2-6): GAGVSQSPRYKVAKRGQDVALRCDPISGHVSLFWYQQALGQGPEFLTYFQNEAQLDKSGLPSDRFFAERPEGSVSTLKIQRTQQEDSAVYLCASIQGAGFSGANVLTFGAGSRLTVL.

The rearrangement uses TRBV29-1 and TRBJ2-6; 10 bases are a match to TRBD1. CDR1 is SQVTM, CDR2 ANQGSEA, per germline. V lost 4 bases to trimming and J lost 3 bases; unmatched junction nucleotides: 3. The CDR3 spans 15 residues. The CDR3 bases are TGCAGCGTTGGACAGGGGGCGGGTGGGGCCAACGTCCTGACTTTC. It yields the protein CSVGQGAGGANVLTF. Full variable domain (missing parts from reference TRBV29-1 and TRBJ2-6): SAVISQKPSRDICQRGTSLTIQCQVDSQVTMMFWYRQQPGQSLTLIATANQGSEATYESGFVIDKFPISRPNLTFSTLTVSNMSPEDSSIYLCSVGQGAGGANVLTFGAGSRLTVL.

The V gene is TRBV30, the J gene TRBJ1-4; possible D gene TRBD1, 6 bases. V shed 2 bases and J shed 3 bases, with 7 bases lying between them. CDR1 and CDR2 from the germline V gene are GTSNPN and SVGIG (reference sequence). The CDR3 runs 13 residues. CDR3 region: CAWSKGANEKLFF. As DNA, the CDR3 is TGTGCCTGGAGTAAGGGGGCTAATGAAAAACTGTTTTTT.

CDR3 loop: CASSTGAGYTF. The DNA of the CDR3 is TGTGCCAGCAGCACAGGGGCTGGCTACACCTTC. The chain uses TRBV12-3 or TRBV12-4 and TRBJ1-2; 7 positions agree with TRBD1. V dropped 6 bases and J dropped 7; count of bases not matched to a gene: 2. The CDR3 is 11 amino acids.